This entry describes one T cell receptor (beta chain). These data belong to a study of radiotherapy plus CTLA-4 blockade in lung cancer. Whole-study context: Disease control was achieved by over 30% of patients, and objective responses by about 17%.

Germline CDR1 SGHTS, CDR2 YDEGEE. The V gene end was trimmed by 6 bases and the J gene end by 5 bases; junction bases not matched to a gene: 5. This CDR3 contains 13 residues. Generated by immunoSEQ multiplex PCR, the TCRdb table keeps only in-frame clones and is missing some. The table includes 85,000 to 100,000 clones, more than 70% detected once. Patients in the study, people with chemo-refractory metastatic non-small-cell lung cancer, received focal radiation plus ipilimumab CTLA-4 blockade. The chain joins TRBV5-8 to TRBJ1-1; 9 nucleotides agree with TRBD1. The receptor was derived from a human donor with non-small cell lung cancer that progressed on radiotherapy plus ipilimumab. The sequencing here drew on peripheral blood, taken from a patient treated with radiotherapy plus ipilimumab. CDR3 protein: CASIGTGLTEAFF. The CDR3 coding sequence is TGTGCCAGCATCGGGACAGGGCTGACTGAAGCTTTCTTT.